This is a list of T cell receptor beta chains from one sample in a study of OX40 agonist ivuxolimab in advanced cancers. The repertoire was sequenced with immunoSEQ multiplex PCR; TCRdb's copy has only in-frame clones and lacks some. The sample holds roughly 62,000 clones; 80% to 90% are singletons and the top ten take around 4.7%. The source was CD4+ or CD8+ T cells sorted from blood, collected in a trial of the OX40 agonist ivuxolimab. Receptors were obtained from an adult with an advanced solid tumor such as melanoma, head and neck, liver or kidney cancer. CDR3s include the opening cysteine and the closing phenylalanine or tryptophan. D genes are given only for firm matches. Clone size is shown for a subset of rows, as once, few, many or a class of expanded clone.

d_call j_call v_call cdr3_length clone_size cdr3_aa cdr3_nt
NA TRBJ1-1 TRBV5-1 14 NA CASRQVAENTEAFF TGCGCCAGCCGACAGGTGGCAGAGAACACTGAAGCTTTCTTT
TRBD1 TRBJ2-5 TRBV7-6 14 NA CASSRILQGETQYF TGTGCCAGCAGCCGAATCTTACAGGGGGAGACCCAGTACTTC
NA TRBJ2-2 TRBV6-6 16 NA CASSYRGRANTGELFF TGTGCCAGCAGTTACAGGGGGAGGGCCAACACCGGGGAGCTGTTTTTT
TRBD1 TRBJ1-3 TRBV28 17 NA CASSPPGQGMRRNTIYF TGTGCCAGCAGTCCTCCGGGACAGGGAATGAGGCGAAACACCATATATTTT
NA TRBJ2-2 TRBV7-9 16 NA CASSLARGTNTGELFF TGTGCCAGCAGCTTAGCGAGGGGGACGAACACCGGGGAGCTGTTTTTT
NA TRBJ2-3 TRBV7-3 14 NA CASSLSSTADTQYF TGTGCCAGCAGCTTATCCAGCACCGCAGATACGCAGTATTTT
NA TRBJ2-7 TRBV7-2 14 NA CASTMGPRGYEQYF TGTGCCAGCACCATGGGACCGCGGGGCTACGAGCAGTACTTC
NA TRBJ2-7 TRBV7-2 11 NA CASSLSYEQYF TGTGCCAGCAGTCTGAGTTACGAGCAGTACTTC
NA TRBJ2-1 TRBV27 13 NA CASSWTRYNEQFF TGTGCCAGCAGTTGGACCCGCTACAATGAGCAGTTCTTC
TRBD1 TRBJ2-5 TRBV29-1 13 NA CSVAIRTGGEQYF TGCAGCGTTGCAATTAGGACAGGGGGTGAGCAGTACTTC
NA TRBJ1-2 TRBV7-9 17 NA CASSLSSQGLPNYGYTF TGTGCCAGCAGCCTTAGTAGTCAGGGGCTCCCTAACTATGGCTACACCTTC
TRBD2 TRBJ2-7 TRBV4-1 14 NA CATREGSHSYEQYF TGCGCCACCCGGGAGGGGAGCCACTCCTACGAGCAGTACTTC
TRBD1 TRBJ2-5 TRBV5-5 15 NA CASSVGTGPQETQYF TGTGCCAGCAGCGTGGGGACAGGGCCCCAAGAGACCCAGTACTTC
NA TRBJ1-2 TRBV6-1 14 NA CASSEETAYYGYTF TGTGCCAGCAGTGAAGAAACAGCCTACTATGGCTACACCTTC
TRBD2 TRBJ2-1 TRBV28 15 NA CASSSLGLVSNEQFF TGTGCCAGCAGTTCATTGGGACTAGTGAGTAATGAGCAGTTCTTC
NA TRBJ2-7 TRBV11-2 14 NA CASRPYGLSYEQYF TGTGCCAGCAGACCATACGGGCTGTCCTACGAGCAGTACTTC
TRBD1 TRBJ1-6 TRBV25-1 17 NA CASSGWTGRDYNSPLHF TGTGCCAGCAGCGGATGGACAGGGCGGGACTATAATTCACCCCTCCACTTT
TRBD2 TRBJ2-3 TRBV2 15 NA CASSESSGRAGTQYF TGTGCCAGCAGTGAGTCTAGCGGGAGGGCCGGGACGCAGTATTTT
NA TRBJ2-7 TRBV21-1 16 few CASSSHDRDIIYEQYF TGTGCCAGCAGCTCCCACGACAGGGACATCATCTACGAGCAGTACTTC
NA TRBJ2-7 TRBV16 10 few CASSQSEHHF TGTGCCAGCAGCCAATCAGAACACCACTTC
TRBD2 TRBJ2-2 TRBV11-2 15 NA CASSHGLAGTGELFF TGTGCCAGCAGCCATGGACTAGCGGGGACCGGGGAGCTGTTTTTT
NA TRBJ2-3 TRBV7-3 17 NA CASSAASSGASTDTQYF TGTGCCAGCAGCGCAGCCTCGTCGGGAGCTAGCACAGATACGCAGTATTTT
TRBD1 TRBJ1-5 TRBV6-6 14 once CASSWTGGSQPQHF TGTGCCAGCAGTTGGACAGGGGGGTCGCAGCCCCAGCATTTT
NA TRBJ2-3 TRBV5-1 12 NA CASSFTADTQYF TGCGCCAGCAGCTTTACCGCAGATACGCAGTATTTT
TRBD1 TRBJ2-7 TRBV19 15 NA CASSMTGTVTYEQYF TGTGCCAGTAGTATGACCGGGACAGTCACCTACGAGCAGTACTTC
NA TRBJ2-5 TRBV11-2 14 once CASSVYREGETQYF TGTGCCAGCAGCGTATACAGGGAGGGAGAGACCCAGTACTTC
NA TRBJ1-5 TRBV5-1 16 NA CASSLEGGLSNQPQHF TGCGCCAGCAGCTTGGAGGGGGGGCTTAGCAATCAGCCCCAGCATTTT
NA TRBJ2-3 TRBV30 14 NA CAWSREGRTDTQYF TGTGCCTGGAGTCGAGAGGGGCGCACAGATACGCAGTATTTT
NA TRBJ1-3 TRBV6-1 12 NA CASSASGNTIYF TGTGCCAGCAGTGCCTCTGGAAACACCATATATTTT
TRBD1 TRBJ2-7 TRBV7-9 14 once CASSQTGGPYEQYF TGTGCCAGCAGCCAAACAGGGGGTCCCTACGAGCAGTACTTC
NA TRBJ2-2 TRBV7-2 12 NA CDSSPPRRELFF TGTGACAGCAGCCCGCCCCGCAGGGAGCTGTTTTTT
NA TRBJ1-1 TRBV6-5 12 once CASRFKQTEAFF TGTGCCAGCAGGTTTAAACAGACTGAAGCTTTCTTT
NA TRBJ2-2 TRBV5-4 14 NA CASSPRGGTGELFF TGTGCCAGCAGCCCGAGAGGAGGGACCGGGGAGCTGTTTTTT
NA TRBJ1-2 TRBV28 12 NA CASTVGGGGYTF TGTGCCAGCACCGTGGGGGGGGGTGGCTACACCTTC
NA TRBJ2-7 TRBV5-8 14 NA CASSLRGGAYEQYF TGTGCCAGCAGCTTGAGAGGGGGAGCCTACGAGCAGTACTTC
NA TRBJ2-7 TRBV4-1 13 NA CASSSNRAYEQYF TGCGCCAGCAGTTCCAACAGGGCCTACGAGCAGTACTTC
NA TRBJ2-2 TRBV28 16 NA CASSFGGAPRTGELFF TGTGCCAGCAGTTTTGGGGGGGCCCCAAGAACCGGGGAGCTGTTTTTT
NA TRBJ2-7 TRBV6-5 14 once CASSYSMGGYEQYF TGTGCCAGCAGTTACTCGATGGGGGGCTACGAGCAGTACTTC
NA TRBJ2-5 TRBV9 14 NA CASSPPGLAETQYF TGTGCCAGCAGCCCCCCGGGACTTGCAGAGACCCAGTACTTC
NA TRBJ1-5 TRBV28 13 NA CASSLKVDQPQHF TGTGCCAGCAGTTTAAAGGTGGACCAGCCCCAGCATTTT
NA TRBJ2-7 TRBV5-4 14 NA CASSLASQSIEQYF TGTGCCAGCAGCTTGGCCTCCCAGAGTATCGAGCAGTACTTC
NA TRBJ2-5 TRBV2 12 NA CASSSEQETQYF TGTGCCAGCTCGTCGGAGCAAGAGACCCAGTACTTC
NA TRBJ2-1 TRBV5-1 13 NA CASSSQGYNEQFF TGCGCCAGCAGTTCTCAGGGGTATAATGAGCAGTTCTTC
TRBD2 TRBJ2-4 TRBV27 20 NA CASSSGLAGGEGLAKNIQYF TGTGCCAGCAGTTCGGGACTAGCGGGAGGTGAGGGGTTAGCCAAAAACATTCAGTACTTC
NA TRBJ1-5 TRBV30 13 NA CAWSDGDGQPQHF TGTGCCTGGAGTGACGGGGACGGTCAGCCCCAGCATTTT
TRBD1 TRBJ2-3 TRBV4-3 16 NA CASSQDNRGARDTQYF TGCGCCAGCAGCCAAGATAACAGGGGGGCAAGAGATACGCAGTATTTT
TRBD2 TRBJ2-1 TRBV14 17 NA CASSQAHSGSSYNEQFF TGTGCCAGCAGCCAAGCCCATAGCGGGAGCTCCTACAATGAGCAGTTCTTC
NA TRBJ2-2 TRBV6-5 16 few CASSYLGRGYTGELFF TGTGCCAGCAGTTACCTTGGTCGCGGATACACCGGGGAGCTGTTTTTT
TRBD2 TRBJ2-4 TRBV19 11 NA CASSMAGVRYF TGTGCCAGTAGTATGGCGGGAGTTCGGTACTTC
NA TRBJ1-3 TRBV30 14 NA CAWSHGRAGNTIYF TGTGCCTGGAGTCATGGGAGGGCTGGAAACACCATATATTTT
TRBD1 TRBJ2-7 TRBV28 15 NA CASSFFGTGADEQYF TGTGCCAGCAGTTTTTTTGGGACAGGGGCCGACGAGCAGTACTTC
NA TRBJ2-1 TRBV7-9 13 NA CASSFMGGNEQFF TGTGCCAGCAGCTTTATGGGGGGCAATGAGCAGTTCTTC
NA TRBJ1-1 TRBV19 13 NA CASSNPMNTEAFF TGTGCCAGTAGTAACCCCATGAACACTGAAGCTTTCTTT
NA TRBJ1-2 TRBV4-1 15 NA CASSQGRGAHYGYTF TGCGCCAGCAGCCAAGGTCGGGGGGCACACTATGGCTACACCTTC
TRBD1 TRBJ1-4 TRBV18 16 NA CASSPEGGLRGEKLFF TGTGCCAGCTCACCGGAAGGGGGACTCAGGGGGGAAAAACTGTTTTTT
NA TRBJ2-7 TRBV7-6 14 once CASSLDVGGYEQYF TGTGCCAGCAGCTTAGACGTGGGCGGCTACGAGCAGTACTTC
NA TRBJ2-1 TRBV20-1 10 NA CSADWGEQFF TGCAGTGCTGACTGGGGGGAGCAGTTCTTC
NA TRBJ1-6 TRBV27 15 NA CASSPRPQPNSPLHF TGTGCCAGCAGTCCCCGCCCTCAGCCGAATTCACCCCTCCACTTT
NA TRBJ1-5 TRBV4-1 16 few CASSQNPGTLNQPQHF TGCGCCAGCAGCCAAAACCCCGGGACCCTCAATCAGCCCCAGCATTTT